The clone carrying this TCR beta chain has only a few counts. This entry belongs to a study of blood T cell repertoires in COVID-19. Study information: There were acute and convalescent COVID-19 samples, and they came from the United States, Italy and Spain.

Produced via immunoSEQ multiplex PCR; TCRdb's table is partial and in-frame only. This table holds some 100,000 clones, approximately 86% found once. J was trimmed by 8 bases and V by 2 bases; bases with no gene match: 2. Germline CDR1 is SGHTS and CDR2 is YDEGEE. The CDR3 sequence is 15 residues long. J is TRBJ2-1 and V is TRBV5-8, with 15 bases identical to TRBD2. What was sequenced was peripheral blood. This sequence originates from a man aged 45 to 65 with acute or convalescent COVID-19. CDR3 region: CASSFGLAGGDEQFF. Written as DNA, the CDR3 is TGTGCCAGCAGCTTCGGACTAGCGGGGGGGGATGAGCAGTTCTTC.